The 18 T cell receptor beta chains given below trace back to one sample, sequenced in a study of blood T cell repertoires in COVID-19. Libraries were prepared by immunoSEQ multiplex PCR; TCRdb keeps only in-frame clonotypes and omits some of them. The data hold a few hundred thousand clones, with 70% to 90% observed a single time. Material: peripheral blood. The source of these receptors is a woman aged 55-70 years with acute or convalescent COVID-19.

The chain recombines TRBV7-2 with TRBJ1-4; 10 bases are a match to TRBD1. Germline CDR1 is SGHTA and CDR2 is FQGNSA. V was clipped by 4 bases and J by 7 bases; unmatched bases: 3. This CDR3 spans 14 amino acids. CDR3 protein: CASSSGTGVEKLFF. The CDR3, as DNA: TGTGCCAGCAGCTCCGGGACAGGGGTTGAAAAACTGTTTTTT.

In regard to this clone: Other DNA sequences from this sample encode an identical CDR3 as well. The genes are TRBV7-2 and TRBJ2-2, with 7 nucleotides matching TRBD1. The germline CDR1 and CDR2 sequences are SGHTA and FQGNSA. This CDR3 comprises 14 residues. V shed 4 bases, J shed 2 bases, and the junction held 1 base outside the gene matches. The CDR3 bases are TGTGCCAGCAGCTACAGGGGTAACACCGGGGAGCTGTTTTTT. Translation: CASSYRGNTGELFF.

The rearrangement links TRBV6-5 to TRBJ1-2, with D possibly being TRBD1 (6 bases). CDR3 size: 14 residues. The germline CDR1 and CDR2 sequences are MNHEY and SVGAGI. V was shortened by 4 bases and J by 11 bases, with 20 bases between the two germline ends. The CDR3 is CASSSKGAAGVYTF. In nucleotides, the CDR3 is TGTGCCAGCAGTTCCAAAGGGGCGGCAGGGGTTTACACCTTC.

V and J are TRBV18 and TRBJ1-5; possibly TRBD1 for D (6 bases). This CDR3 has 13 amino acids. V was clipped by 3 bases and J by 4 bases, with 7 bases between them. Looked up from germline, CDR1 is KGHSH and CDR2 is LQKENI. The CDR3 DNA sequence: TGTGCCAGCTCACCCCAGGGGAATCAGCCCCAGCATTTT. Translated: CASSPQGNQPQHF.

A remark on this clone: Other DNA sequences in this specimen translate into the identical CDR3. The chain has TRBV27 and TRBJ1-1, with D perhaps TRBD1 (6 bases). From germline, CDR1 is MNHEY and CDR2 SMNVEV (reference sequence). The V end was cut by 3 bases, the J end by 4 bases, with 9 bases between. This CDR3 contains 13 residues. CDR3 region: CASSFSRGTEAFF. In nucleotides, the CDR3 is TGTGCCAGCAGTTTTTCCAGGGGCACTGAAGCTTTCTTT.

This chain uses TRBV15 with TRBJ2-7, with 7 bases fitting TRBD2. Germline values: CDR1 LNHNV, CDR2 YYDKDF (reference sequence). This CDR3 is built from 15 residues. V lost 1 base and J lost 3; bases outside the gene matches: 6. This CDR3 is CATSRGRELFYEQYF. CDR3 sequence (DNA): TGTGCCACCAGCAGAGGGCGGGAGTTATTCTACGAGCAGTACTTC.

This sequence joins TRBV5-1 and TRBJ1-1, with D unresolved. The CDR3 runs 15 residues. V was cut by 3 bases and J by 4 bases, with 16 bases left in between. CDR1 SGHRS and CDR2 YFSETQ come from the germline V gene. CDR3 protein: CASSSPRPGGTEAFF. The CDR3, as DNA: TGCGCCAGCAGCTCGCCCCGACCCGGCGGCACTGAAGCTTTCTTT.

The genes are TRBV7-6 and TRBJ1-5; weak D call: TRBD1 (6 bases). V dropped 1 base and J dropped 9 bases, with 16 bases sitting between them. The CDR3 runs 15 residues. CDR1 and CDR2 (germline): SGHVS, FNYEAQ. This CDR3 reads CASSLGGGPTRPQHF. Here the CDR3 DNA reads TGTGCCAGCAGCTTAGGGGGGGGGCCTACCAGGCCCCAGCATTTT.

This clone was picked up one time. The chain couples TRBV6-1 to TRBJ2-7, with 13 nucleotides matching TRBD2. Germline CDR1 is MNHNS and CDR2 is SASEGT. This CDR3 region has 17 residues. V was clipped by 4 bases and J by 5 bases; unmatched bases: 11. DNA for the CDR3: TGTGCCAGCAGTGGGGCCCCGGGACTAGCGGGACTGCACGAGCAGTACTTC. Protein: CASSGAPGLAGLHEQYF.

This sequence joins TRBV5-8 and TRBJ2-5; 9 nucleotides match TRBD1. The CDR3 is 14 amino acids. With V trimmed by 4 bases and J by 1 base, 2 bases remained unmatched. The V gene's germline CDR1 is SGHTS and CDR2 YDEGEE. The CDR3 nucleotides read TGTGCCAGCAGCCTGGGACAGGGCCAAGAGACCCAGTACTTC. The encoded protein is CASSLGQGQETQYF.

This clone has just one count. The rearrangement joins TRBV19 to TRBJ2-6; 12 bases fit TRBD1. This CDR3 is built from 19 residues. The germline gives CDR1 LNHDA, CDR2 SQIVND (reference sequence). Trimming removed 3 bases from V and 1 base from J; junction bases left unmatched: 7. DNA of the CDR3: TGTGCCAGTAGTATGGGGCCGGGACAGGGGGCGTCTGGGGCCAACGTCCTGACTTTC. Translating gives CASSMGPGQGASGANVLTF.

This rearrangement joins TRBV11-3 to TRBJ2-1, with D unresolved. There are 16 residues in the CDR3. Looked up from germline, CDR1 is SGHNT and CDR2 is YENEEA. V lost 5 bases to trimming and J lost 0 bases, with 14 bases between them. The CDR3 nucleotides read TGTGCCAGCAGCCCAACCGCGAGGAGCTCCTACAATGAGCAGTTCTTC. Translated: CASSPTARSSYNEQFF.

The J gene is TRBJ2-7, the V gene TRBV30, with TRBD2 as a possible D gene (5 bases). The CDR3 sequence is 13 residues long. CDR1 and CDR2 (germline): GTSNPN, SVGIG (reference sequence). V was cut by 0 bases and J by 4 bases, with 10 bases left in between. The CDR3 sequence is CAWSVPAVYEQYF. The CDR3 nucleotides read TGTGCCTGGAGTGTTCCAGCGGTATACGAGCAGTACTTC. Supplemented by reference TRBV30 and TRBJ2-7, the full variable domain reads SQTIHQWPATLVQPVGSPLSLECTVEGTSNPNLYWYRQAAGRGLQLLFYSVGIGQISSEVPQNLSASRPQDRQFILSSKKLLLSDSGFYLCAWSVPAVYEQYFGPGTRLTVT.

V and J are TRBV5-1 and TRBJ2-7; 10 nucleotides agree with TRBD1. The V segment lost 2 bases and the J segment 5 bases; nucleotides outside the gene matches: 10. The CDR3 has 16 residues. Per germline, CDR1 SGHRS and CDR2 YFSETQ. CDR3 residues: CASSLGTGAAGNEQYF. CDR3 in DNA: TGCGCCAGCAGCTTAGGGACAGGGGCGGCTGGAAACGAGCAGTACTTC.

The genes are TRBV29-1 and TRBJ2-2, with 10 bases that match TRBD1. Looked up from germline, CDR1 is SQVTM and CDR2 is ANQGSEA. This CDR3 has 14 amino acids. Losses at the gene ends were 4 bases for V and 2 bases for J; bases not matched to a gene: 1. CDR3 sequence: CSVVTGGNTGELFF. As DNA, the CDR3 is TGCAGCGTTGTGACAGGGGGCAACACCGGGGAGCTGTTTTTT.

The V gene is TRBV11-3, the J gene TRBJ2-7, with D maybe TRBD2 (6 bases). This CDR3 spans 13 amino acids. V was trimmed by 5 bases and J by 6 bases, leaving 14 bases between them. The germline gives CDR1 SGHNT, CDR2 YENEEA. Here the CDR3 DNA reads TGTGCCAGCAGCGCCGGGACTCCTCTCGAGCAGTACTTC. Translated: CASSAGTPLEQYF.

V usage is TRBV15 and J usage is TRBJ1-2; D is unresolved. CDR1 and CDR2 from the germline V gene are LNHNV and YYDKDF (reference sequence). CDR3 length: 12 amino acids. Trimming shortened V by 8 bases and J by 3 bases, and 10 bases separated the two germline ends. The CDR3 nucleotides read TGTGCCACCTGGCGCGGTGACTATGGCTACACCTTC. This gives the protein CATWRGDYGYTF. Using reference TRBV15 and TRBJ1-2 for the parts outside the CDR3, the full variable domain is DAMVIQNPRYQVTQFGKPVTLSCSQTLNHNVMYWYQQKSSQAPKLLFHYYDKDFNNEADTPDNFQSRRPNTSFCFLDIRSPGLGDTAMYLCATWRGDYGYTFGSGTRLTVV.

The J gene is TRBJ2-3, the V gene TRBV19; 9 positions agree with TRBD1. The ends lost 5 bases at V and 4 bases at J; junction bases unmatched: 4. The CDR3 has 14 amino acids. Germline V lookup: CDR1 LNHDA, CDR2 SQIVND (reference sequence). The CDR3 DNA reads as TGTGCCAGTAGTCGAGACAGGGGGGCAGATACGCAGTATTTT. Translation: CASSRDRGADTQYF.